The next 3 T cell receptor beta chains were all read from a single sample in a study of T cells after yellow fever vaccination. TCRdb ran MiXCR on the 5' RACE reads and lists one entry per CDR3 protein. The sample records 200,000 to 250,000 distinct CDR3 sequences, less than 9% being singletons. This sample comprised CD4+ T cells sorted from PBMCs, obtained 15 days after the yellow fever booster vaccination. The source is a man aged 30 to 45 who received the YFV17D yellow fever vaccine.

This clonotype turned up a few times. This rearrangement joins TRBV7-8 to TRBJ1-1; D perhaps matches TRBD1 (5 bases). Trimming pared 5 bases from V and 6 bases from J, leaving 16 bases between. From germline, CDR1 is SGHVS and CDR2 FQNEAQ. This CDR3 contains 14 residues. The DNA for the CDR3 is TGTGCCAGCAGCCGTTATCAGGTGGGGGCTGAAGCTTTCTTT. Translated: CASSRYQVGAEAFF.

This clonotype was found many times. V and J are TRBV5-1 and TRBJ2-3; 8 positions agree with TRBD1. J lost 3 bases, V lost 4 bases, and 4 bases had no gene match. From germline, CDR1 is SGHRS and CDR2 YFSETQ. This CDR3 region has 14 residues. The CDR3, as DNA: TGCGCCAGCAGCCGGGACAGGAGGACAGATACGCAGTATTTT. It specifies CASSRDRRTDTQYF.

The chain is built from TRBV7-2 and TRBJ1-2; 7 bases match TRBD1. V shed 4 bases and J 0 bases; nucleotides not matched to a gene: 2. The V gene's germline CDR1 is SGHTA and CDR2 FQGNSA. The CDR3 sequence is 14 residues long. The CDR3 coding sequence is TGTGCCAGCAGCTCAGGGGGAGCTAACTATGGCTACACCTTC. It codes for CASSSGGANYGYTF.